Detailed here is one T cell receptor (beta chain). No antigen is known for it. Deletions cut 0 bases from V and 1 base from J, with 10 bases between. The CDR3 covers 17 residues. Germline CDR1 LNHDA, CDR2 SQIVND (reference sequence). Sequenced by immunoSEQ multiplex PCR; TCRdb stores in-frame clones only, minus some. The sample comprises approximately 50,000 clones, around 87% of which are singletons, and 1.3% to 1.5% rests with the top ten. These data belong to a study of a mutant IDH1 vaccine in newly diagnosed glioma. Study overall: Weeks 1, 3, 5, 7, 11, 15, 19 and 23 were when patients received their eight vaccinations.

Regarding time point: week 23, last vaccination. Each dose delivered 300 ug of mutant IDH1 20-mer peptide subcutaneously with imiquimod. Source: PBMCs, taken from a glioma patient whose treatment included an IDH1 peptide vaccine. This TCR derives from a man aged 35-49 years with glioma. The chain recombines TRBV19 with TRBJ2-6; a weak D match, TRBD1 (5 bases). The CDR3 region is CASSIDSGSSGANVLTF. Here the CDR3 DNA reads TGTGCCAGTAGTATAGACTCAGGGTCGTCTGGGGCCAACGTCCTGACTTTC.